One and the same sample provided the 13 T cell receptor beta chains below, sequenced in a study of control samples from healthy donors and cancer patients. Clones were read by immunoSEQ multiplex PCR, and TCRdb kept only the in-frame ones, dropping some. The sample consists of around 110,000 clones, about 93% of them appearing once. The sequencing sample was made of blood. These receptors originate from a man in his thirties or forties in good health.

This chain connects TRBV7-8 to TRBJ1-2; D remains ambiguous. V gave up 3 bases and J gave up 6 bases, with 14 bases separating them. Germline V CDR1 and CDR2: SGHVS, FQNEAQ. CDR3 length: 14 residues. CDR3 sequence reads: CASSLAAVGDGYTF. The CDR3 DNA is TGTGCCAGCAGCTTGGCCGCGGTCGGGGATGGCTACACCTTC.

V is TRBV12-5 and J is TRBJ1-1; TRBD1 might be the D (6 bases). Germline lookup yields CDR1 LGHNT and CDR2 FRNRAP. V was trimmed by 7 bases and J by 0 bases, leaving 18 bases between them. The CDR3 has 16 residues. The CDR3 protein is CASASQGQGLNTEAFF. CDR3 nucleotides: TGTGCTAGTGCTTCCCAAGGGCAGGGGTTGAACACTGAAGCTTTCTTT. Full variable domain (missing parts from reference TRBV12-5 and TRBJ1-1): DARVTQTPRHKVTEMGQEVTMRCQPILGHNTVFWYRQTMMQGLELLAYFRNRAPLDDSGMPKDRFSAEMPDATLATLKIQPSEPRDSAVYFCASASQGQGLNTEAFFGQGTRLTVV.

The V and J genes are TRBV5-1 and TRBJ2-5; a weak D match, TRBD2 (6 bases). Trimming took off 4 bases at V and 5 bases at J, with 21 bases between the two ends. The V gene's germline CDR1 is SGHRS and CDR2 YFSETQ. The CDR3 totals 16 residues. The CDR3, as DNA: TGCGCCAGCAGCATTATGACTAGAGGGTCGAGTGAGACCCAGTACTTC. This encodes CASSIMTRGSSETQYF.

The CDR3 DNA reads as TGTGCCATCAGTGAGTCTCGGACAGGGACCTATGGCTACACCTTC. This encodes CAISESRTGTYGYTF. The chain joins TRBV10-3 to TRBJ1-2; TRBD1 aligns across 8 bases. This CDR3 is 15 amino acids long. J gave up 4 bases and V 0 bases, and 4 bases lay outside the gene matches. The V gene's germline CDR1 is ENHRY and CDR2 SYGVKD.

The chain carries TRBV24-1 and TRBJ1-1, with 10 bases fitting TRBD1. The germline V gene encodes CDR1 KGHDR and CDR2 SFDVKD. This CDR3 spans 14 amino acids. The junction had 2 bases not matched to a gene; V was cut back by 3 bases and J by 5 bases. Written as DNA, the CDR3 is TGTGCCACCAGTGATCCGGGACAGGGGACTGAAGCTTTCTTT. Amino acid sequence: CATSDPGQGTEAFF.

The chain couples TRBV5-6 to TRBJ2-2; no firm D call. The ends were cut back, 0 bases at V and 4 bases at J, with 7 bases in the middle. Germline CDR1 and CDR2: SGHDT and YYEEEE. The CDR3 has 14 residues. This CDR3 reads CASSLESSTGELFF. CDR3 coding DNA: TGTGCCAGCAGCTTGGAGAGTAGCACCGGGGAGCTGTTTTTT.

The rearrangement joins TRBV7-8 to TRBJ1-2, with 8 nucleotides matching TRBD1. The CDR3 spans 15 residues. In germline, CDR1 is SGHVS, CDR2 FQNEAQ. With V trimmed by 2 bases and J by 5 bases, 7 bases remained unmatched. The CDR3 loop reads CASSLSGGDSYGYTF. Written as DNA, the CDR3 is TGTGCCAGCAGCTTATCAGGGGGCGATTCTTATGGCTACACCTTC.

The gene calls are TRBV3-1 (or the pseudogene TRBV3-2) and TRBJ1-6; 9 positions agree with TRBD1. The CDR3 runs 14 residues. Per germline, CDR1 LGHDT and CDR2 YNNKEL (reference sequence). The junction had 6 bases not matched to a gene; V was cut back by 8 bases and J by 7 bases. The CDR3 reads CASGGDRDNSPLHF. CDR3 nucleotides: TGTGCCAGCGGGGGGGACAGGGACAATTCACCCCTCCACTTT.

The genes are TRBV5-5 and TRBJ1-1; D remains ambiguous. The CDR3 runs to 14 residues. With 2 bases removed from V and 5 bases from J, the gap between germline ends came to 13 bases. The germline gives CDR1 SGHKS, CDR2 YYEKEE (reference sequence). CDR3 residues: CASSFGRTRTEAFF. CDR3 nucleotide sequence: TGTGCCAGCAGCTTTGGACGGACGAGGACTGAAGCTTTCTTT.

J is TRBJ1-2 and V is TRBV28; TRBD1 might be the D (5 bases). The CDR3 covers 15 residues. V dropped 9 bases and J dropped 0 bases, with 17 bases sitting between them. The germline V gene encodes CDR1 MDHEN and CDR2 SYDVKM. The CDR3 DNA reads TGTGCCAGTAGGGACCTCCTTTTAGCTAACTATGGCTACACCTTC. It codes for CASRDLLLANYGYTF.

The CDR3 region is CASSLGGSNTGELFF. CDR3 DNA: TGCGCCAGCAGCTTAGGGGGGTCGAACACCGGGGAGCTGTTTTTT. The gene calls are TRBV5-1 and TRBJ2-2; D is tentatively TRBD1 or TRBD2 (6 bases each). The CDR3 runs to 15 residues. The ends were cut back, 2 bases at V and 0 bases at J, with 8 bases in the middle. Germline V lookup: CDR1 SGHRS, CDR2 YFSETQ.

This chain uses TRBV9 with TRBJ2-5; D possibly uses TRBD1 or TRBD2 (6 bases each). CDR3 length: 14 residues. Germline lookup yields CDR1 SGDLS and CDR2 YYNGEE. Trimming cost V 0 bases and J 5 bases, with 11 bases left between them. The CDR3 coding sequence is TGTGCCAGCAGCGTAGGGGGGGCGCGGGAGACCCAGTACTTC. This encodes CASSVGGARETQYF.

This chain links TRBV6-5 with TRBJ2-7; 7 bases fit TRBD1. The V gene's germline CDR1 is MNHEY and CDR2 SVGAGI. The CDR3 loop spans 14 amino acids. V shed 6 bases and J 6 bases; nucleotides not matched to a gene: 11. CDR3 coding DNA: TGTGCCAGCAGCTACACTCCGGCAGGGGGCGAGCAGTACGTC. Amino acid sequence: CASSYTPAGGEQYV.